This TCR beta chain was recorded in a study of blood T cell repertoires in COVID-19. Study as a whole: The study drew acute and convalescent COVID-19 samples from the United States, Italy and Spain.

The CDR3 covers 15 residues. Germline-derived CDR1 and CDR2 are KGHSH and LQKENI. Trimming pared 2 bases from V and 1 base from J, leaving 12 bases between. The data were produced by immunoSEQ multiplex PCR, yet TCRdb's version contains in-frame clones alone and is incomplete. Of fewer than 250,000 clones listed, 70% to 90% are singletons. The sequencing sample was made of peripheral blood. The rearrangement joins TRBV18 to TRBJ2-7; D unclear. This receptor was obtained from a woman aged 55-70 years with active or convalescent COVID-19. DNA of the CDR3: TGTGCCAGCTCACCAACTCTTCTTGAGTCCTACGAGCAGTACTTC. Protein product: CASSPTLLESYEQYF.